The sequence of this TCR beta chain was determined in a study of cytomegalovirus exposure and HLA in healthy donors. Study conclusions and caveats: Most CMV-associated TCR beta chains were later found to appear HLA-restricted. HLA allele associations emerged for around 15,000 TCR beta sequences in a later analysis, at 0.05 false discovery rate.

The CDR3 totals 13 residues. The germline gives CDR1 LNHDA, CDR2 SQIVND (reference sequence). Between the trimmed V and J ends, which lost 8 bases and 4 bases, there was a span of 14 bases. The PCR made use of 60 Vbeta and 13 Jbeta primers. Generated by immunoSEQ multiplex PCR, the TCRdb table keeps only in-frame clones and is missing some. The sample shows just over 200,000 clones, approximately 70% of them seen only once. In the case of this clone: Antigen unknown.

This clonotype originated in a man aged 35 to 55 in good health and CMV-seropositive. The chain joins TRBV19 to TRBJ1-2, with a tentative D call TRBD1 (6 bases). The source material was PBMCs. CDR3 region: CASLLRGGYGYTF. In nucleotides, the CDR3 is TGTGCCAGTCTTCTCAGGGGCGGCTATGGCTACACCTTC.